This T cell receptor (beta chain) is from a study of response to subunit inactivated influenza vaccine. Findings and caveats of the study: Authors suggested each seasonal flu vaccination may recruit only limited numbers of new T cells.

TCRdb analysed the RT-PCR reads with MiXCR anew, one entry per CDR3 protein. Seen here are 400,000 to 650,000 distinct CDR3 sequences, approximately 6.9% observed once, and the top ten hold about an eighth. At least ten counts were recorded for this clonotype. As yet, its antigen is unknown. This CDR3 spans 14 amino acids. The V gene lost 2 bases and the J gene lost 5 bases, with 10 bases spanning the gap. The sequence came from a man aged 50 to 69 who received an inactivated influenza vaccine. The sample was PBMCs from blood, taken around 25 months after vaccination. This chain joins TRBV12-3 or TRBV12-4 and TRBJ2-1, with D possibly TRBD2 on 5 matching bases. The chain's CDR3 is CASSLYSENNEQFF. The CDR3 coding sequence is TGTGCCAGCAGTTTATATAGCGAGAACAATGAGCAGTTCTTC.